This TCR beta chain was captured by sequencing in a study of naive and memory T cell subsets. CMV status came from CD4+ T cell IFNgamma after overnight CMV lysate stimulation of fresh PBMCs. CD45RA-CD27- cells were effector memory; CD45RA+CD27- cells were EMRA. Both TRBC1 and TRBC2 were covered by a beta constant-region primer of two equimolar oligonucleotides. Nested alpha and beta constant-region primers with the SP2 primer drove four PCR rounds on ligated cDNA. TCRdb re-called the UMI-ligation and nested PCR reads with MiXCR, one entry per CDR3 protein. This sample carries 6,000 to 8,000 distinct CDR3 sequences, roughly 29% of them seen once, and the ten largest clones take 50% to 60%. Trimming took 3 bases from V and 3 from J, leaving 20 bases between them. CDR3 size: 17 residues. This clonotype counts as medium-sized. Its matching antigen is unknown. General study findings and limits: RNA-based TCR counts may shift with T cell activation and differentiation.

V and J are TRBV12-3 or TRBV12-4 and TRBJ1-1; tentatively, D is TRBD1 (6 bases). Sequencing was done on a sample of CD8+ TEMRA cells from blood. Subset indicated: effector memory re-expressing CD45RA, CD45RA+ CD27-. The sequence came from a human donor in good health. The CDR3 coding sequence is TGTGCCAGCAGTTTCAATAGGGGGGGGTTGGGGTACACTGAAGCTTTCTTT. Translation gives CASSFNRGGLGYTEAFF.